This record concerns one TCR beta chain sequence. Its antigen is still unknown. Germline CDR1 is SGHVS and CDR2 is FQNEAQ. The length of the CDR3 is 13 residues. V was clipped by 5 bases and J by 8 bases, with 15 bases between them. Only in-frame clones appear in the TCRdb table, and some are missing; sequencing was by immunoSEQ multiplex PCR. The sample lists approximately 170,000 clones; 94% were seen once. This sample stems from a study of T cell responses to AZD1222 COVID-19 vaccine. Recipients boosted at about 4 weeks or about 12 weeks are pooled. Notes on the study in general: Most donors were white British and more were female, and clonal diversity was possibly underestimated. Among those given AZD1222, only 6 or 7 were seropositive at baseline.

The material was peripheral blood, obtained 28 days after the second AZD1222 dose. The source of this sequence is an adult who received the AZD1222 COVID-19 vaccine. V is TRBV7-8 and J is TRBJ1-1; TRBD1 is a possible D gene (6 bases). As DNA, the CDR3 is TGTGCCAGCAGCCCGTCTAGGGGGGAGGAAGCTTTCTTT. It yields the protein CASSPSRGEEAFF.